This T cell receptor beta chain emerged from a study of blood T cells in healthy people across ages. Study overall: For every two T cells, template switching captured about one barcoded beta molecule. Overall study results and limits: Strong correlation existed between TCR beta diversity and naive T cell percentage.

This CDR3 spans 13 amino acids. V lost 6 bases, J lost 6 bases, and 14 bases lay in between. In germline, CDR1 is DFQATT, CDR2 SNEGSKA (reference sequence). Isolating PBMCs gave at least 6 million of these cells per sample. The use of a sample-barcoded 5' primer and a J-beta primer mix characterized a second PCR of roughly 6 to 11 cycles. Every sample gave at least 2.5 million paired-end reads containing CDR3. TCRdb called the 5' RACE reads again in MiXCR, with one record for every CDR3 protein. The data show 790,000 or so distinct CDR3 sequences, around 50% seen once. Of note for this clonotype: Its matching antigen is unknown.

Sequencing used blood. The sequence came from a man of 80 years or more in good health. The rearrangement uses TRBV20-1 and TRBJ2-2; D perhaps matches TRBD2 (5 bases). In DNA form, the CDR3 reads TGCAGTGCGTCTCCGGGGATCGCCGGGGAGCTGTTTTTT. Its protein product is CSASPGIAGELFF.